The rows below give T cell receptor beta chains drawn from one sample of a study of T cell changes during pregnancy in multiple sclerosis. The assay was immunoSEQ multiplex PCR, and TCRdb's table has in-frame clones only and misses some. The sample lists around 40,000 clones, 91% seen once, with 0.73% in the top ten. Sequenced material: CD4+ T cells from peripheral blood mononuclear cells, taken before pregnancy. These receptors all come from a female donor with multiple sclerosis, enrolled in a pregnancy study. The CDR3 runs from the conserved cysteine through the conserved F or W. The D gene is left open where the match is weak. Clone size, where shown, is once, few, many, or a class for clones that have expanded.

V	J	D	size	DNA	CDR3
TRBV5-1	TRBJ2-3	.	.	TGCGCCAGCAGCTTGGGACAGGCGGCAGATACGCAGTATTTT	CASSLGQAADTQYF
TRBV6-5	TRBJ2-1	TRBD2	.	TGTGCCAGCAGCCCTAGCGGGGGGGCCATTAATGAGCAGTTCTTC	CASSPSGGAINEQFF
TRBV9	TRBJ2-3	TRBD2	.	TGTGCCAGCGGACCTACTAGCGGGGGCCGCACAGATACGCAGTATTTT	CASGPTSGGRTDTQYF
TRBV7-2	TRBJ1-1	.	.	TGTGCCAGCACTAGGGGGGGGATGGGCACTGAAGCTTTCTTT	CASTRGGMGTEAFF
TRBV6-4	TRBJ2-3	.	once	TGTGCCAGCAGGGTGAGGGATACGCAGTATTTT	CASRVRDTQYF
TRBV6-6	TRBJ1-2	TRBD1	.	TGTGCCAGCAGTCCCCCGGACAGGGTCTATGGCTACACCTTC	CASSPPDRVYGYTF
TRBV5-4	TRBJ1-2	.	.	TGTGCCAGCAGCTTAAGTCAGGGGAAATTTTATGGCTACACCTTC	CASSLSQGKFYGYTF
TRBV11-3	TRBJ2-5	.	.	TGTGCCAGCAGCTATGGAGAAGAGACCCAGTACTTC	CASSYGEETQYF
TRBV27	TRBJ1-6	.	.	TGTGCCAGCAGCGTCCCGAATTCACCCCTCCACTTT	CASSVPNSPLHF
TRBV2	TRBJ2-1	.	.	TGTGCCAGCAGTGAAGCTAGGACATTCAATGAGCAGTTCTTC	CASSEARTFNEQFF
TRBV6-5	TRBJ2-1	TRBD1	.	TGTGCCAGCAGTTCCCGGACAGGCTCCTACAATGAGCAGTTCTTC	CASSSRTGSYNEQFF
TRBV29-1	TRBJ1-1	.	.	TGCAGCGTTGTAGGCGACAGACTGACTGAAGCTTTCTTT	CSVVGDRLTEAFF
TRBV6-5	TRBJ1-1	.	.	TGTGCCAGCAGTTACCGGAACACTGAAGCTTTCTTT	CASSYRNTEAFF
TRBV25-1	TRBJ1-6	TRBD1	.	TGTGCCAGCAGTAGGGGGGACAGAGCTTCATCTTCACCCCTCCACTTT	CASSRGDRASSSPLHF
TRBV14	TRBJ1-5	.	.	TGTGCCAGCAGCCAATCCGATCAGCCCCAGCATTTT	CASSQSDQPQHF
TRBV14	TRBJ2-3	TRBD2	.	TGTGCCAGCAGCCAGACTAGCGCGGGGGATACGCAGTATTTT	CASSQTSAGDTQYF
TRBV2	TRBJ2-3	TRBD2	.	TGTGCCAGTAGTGCTCTCGGGGGGGGTGGCACAGATACGCAGTATTTT	CASSALGGGGTDTQYF
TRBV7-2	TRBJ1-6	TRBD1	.	TGTGCCAGCAGCCCCCGCGGGACAGGGGTTCGTAATTCACCCCTCCACTTT	CASSPRGTGVRNSPLHF
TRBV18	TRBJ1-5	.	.	TGTGCCAGCTCACCACCGGGCAAAGGTGGAAATCAGCCCCAGCATTTT	CASSPPGKGGNQPQHF
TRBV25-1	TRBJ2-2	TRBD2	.	TGTGCCAGCACCCCTGCGGGGGGGGAAAACACCGGGGAGCTGTTTTTT	CASTPAGGENTGELFF
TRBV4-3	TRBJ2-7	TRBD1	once	TGCGCCAGCAGCCAAGAAGGACAGGGAGGAACCTACGAGCAGTACTTC	CASSQEGQGGTYEQYF
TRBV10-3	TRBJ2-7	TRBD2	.	TGTGCCATCAGTGAGGGGACTAGCGGGGCCTACGAGCAGTACTTC	CAISEGTSGAYEQYF
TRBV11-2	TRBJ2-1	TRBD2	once	TGTGCCAGCAGCCCCCTAGCGGGGGGGCCCTACAATGAGCAGTTCTTC	CASSPLAGGPYNEQFF
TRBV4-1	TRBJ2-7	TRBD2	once	TGCGCCAGCAGCCAAGGACTAGCGGGGCTCTACGAGCAGTACTTC	CASSQGLAGLYEQYF
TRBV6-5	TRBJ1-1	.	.	TGTGCCAGCAGTTACTTTCGGGATCTAAACACTGAAGCTTTCTTT	CASSYFRDLNTEAFF
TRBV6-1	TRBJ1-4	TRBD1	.	TGTGCCAGCAGTGAAATCCCGACAGGGTGGAATGAAAAACTGTTTTTT	CASSEIPTGWNEKLFF
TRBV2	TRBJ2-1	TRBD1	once	TGTGCCACTCGGACAGGGGTACCCTACAATGAGCAGTTCTTC	CATRTGVPYNEQFF
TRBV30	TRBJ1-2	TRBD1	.	TGTGCCTGGGTCCCGGACAGGGGAGGGGTTGGAGGCTACACCTTC	CAWVPDRGGVGGYTF
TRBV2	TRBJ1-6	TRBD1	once	TGTGCCAGCACTAGACAGGGTCCACTAAATTCACCCCTCCACTTT	CASTRQGPLNSPLHF
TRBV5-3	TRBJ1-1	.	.	TGTGCCAGAAGCTCGACAGGCACCTCGGACACTGAAGCTTTCTTT	CARSSTGTSDTEAFF
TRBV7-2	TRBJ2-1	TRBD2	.	TGTGCCAGCAGCTTCCTCGGGGGGGCCGTAAATGAGCAGTTCTTC	CASSFLGGAVNEQFF
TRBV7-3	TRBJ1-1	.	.	TGTGCCAGCAGCTTAAAGGCAGGGCGGGAGGCTTTCTTT	CASSLKAGREAFF
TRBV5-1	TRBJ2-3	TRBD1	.	TGCGCCAGCAGCTCGGGACAGGGGCGCGATACGCAGTATTTT	CASSSGQGRDTQYF
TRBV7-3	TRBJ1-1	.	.	TGTGCCAGCAGTTTAGTTCCGGGGGAAGCGACAGCTTTCTTT	CASSLVPGEATAFF
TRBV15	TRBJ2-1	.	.	TGTGCCACCAGCAGAGGAGGTCGAGAGCAGTTCTTC	CATSRGGREQFF
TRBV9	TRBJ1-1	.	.	TGTGCCAGCAGCGTAGAGGGACAGAACACTGAAGCTTTCTTT	CASSVEGQNTEAFF
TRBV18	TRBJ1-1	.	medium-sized	TGTGCCAGCTCACCGACAGAGCTGAACACTGAAGCTTTCTTT	CASSPTELNTEAFF
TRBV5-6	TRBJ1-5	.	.	TGTGCCAGCAGCCTTTTTGACAGGCGGGGCAATCAGCCCCAGCATTTT	CASSLFDRRGNQPQHF
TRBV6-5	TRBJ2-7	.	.	TGTGCCAGCAGTAGCCGGGACACTTACGAGCAGTACTTC	CASSSRDTYEQYF
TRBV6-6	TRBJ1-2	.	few	TGTGCCAGCAGTTACGACGGCGGGGGACTTGTCTATGGCTACACCTTC	CASSYDGGGLVYGYTF
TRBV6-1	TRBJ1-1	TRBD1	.	TGTGCCAGCAGTACCCGGGACAGGGAGAGGGCTGAAGCTTTCTTT	CASSTRDRERAEAFF
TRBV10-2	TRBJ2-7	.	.	TGCGCCAGCAGTGAGACGGACAGCCGGCGCTACGAGCAGTACTTC	CASSETDSRRYEQYF
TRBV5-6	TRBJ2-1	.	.	TGTGCCAGCATAGTGACAGGCTACAATGAGCAGTTCTTC	CASIVTGYNEQFF
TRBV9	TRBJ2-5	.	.	TGTGCCAGCAGCGCAGGGGGTGGTCGGGGGCAGTACTTC	CASSAGGGRGQYF
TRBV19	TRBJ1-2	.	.	TGTGCCAGTACGGAGACAGTTTACTATGGCTACACCTTC	CASTETVYYGYTF